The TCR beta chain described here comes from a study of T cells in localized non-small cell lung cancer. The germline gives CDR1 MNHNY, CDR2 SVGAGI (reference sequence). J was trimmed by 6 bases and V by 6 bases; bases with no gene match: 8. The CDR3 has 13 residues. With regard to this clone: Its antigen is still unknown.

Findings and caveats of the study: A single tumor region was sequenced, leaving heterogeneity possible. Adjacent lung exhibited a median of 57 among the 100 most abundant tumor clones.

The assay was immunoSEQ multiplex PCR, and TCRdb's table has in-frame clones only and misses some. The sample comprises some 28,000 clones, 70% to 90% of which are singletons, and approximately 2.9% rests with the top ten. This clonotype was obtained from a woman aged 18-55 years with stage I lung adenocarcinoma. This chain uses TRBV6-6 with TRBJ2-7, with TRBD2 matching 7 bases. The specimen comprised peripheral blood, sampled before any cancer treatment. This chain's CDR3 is CASRGGRVGEQYF. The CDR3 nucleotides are TGTGCCAGCAGAGGAGGGAGGGTAGGCGAGCAGTACTTC.